Listed below are T cell receptor beta chains from one sample, sequenced in a study of T cell repertoires in cytomegalovirus infection. TCRdb re-analysed the reads in MiXCR, keeping a single row per CDR3 protein. The repertoire holds 750,000 to 950,000 distinct CDR3 sequences, with about 29% as singletons. No antigens are known for them. The source was cultured CD8+ T cells from PBMCs, collected from culture after CMV antigen stimulation. These receptor sequences come from a human donor in good health (CMV status not recorded). Some clones in this sample may be carry-over from other donors' samples. Both conserved end residues are part of each CDR3. Each record gives: clone size, V gene, J gene, CDR3 length, CDR3 protein. Expanded clones are given a class, and other clones once, few, many or no size at all.

-	TRBV27	TRBJ2-1	16	CASSLSPGSSYNEQFF
-	TRBV6-1	TRBJ1-5	16	CASSTLPGQGDQPQHF
-	TRBV27	TRBJ1-2	14	CASSFNGENYGYTF
-	TRBV12-3/TRBV12-4	TRBJ2-7	13	CASSRQVLNEQYF
-	TRBV19	TRBJ1-1	16	CASSIDLRLLNTEAFF
few	TRBV5-6	TRBJ1-2	15	CASSVYAADPRGYTF
-	TRBV19	TRBJ1-5	18	CASSPRQGTGWSNQPQHF
few	TRBV6-5	TRBJ1-1	14	CASSPNGGDTEAFF
many	TRBV7-8	TRBJ2-1	15	CASSPSGGTYNEQFF
-	TRBV6-6	TRBJ1-4	15	CASSPLDPTREKLFF
few	TRBV25-1	TRBJ1-2	15	CASSDGEGLDYGYTF
many	TRBV7-8	TRBJ2-1	15	CASNPPPQPYNEQFF
-	TRBV6-2/TRBV6-3	TRBJ2-3	14	CASSLLMATDTQYF